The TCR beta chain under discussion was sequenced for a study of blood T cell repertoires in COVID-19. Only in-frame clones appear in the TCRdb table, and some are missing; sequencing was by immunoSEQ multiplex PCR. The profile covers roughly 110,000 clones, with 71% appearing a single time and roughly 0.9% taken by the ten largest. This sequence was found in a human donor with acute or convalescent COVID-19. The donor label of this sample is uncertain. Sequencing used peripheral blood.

In DNA form, the CDR3 reads TGTGCCAGCTCCACTGGCGGTTTCAGGGGGATGTCTGGAAACACCATATATTTT. It is translated as CASSTGGFRGMSGNTIYF. V gene TRBV18 combines with J gene TRBJ1-3; 7 bases are shared with TRBD1. The V and J ends lost 6 bases and 1 base, in that order; junction bases with no gene match: 15. CDR1 KGHSH and CDR2 LQKENI come from the germline V gene. CDR3 length equals 18 residues.